This entry describes one TCR beta chain. Authors' analysis steps: Nucleated cell counts were estimated from reference gene primer amplification. The assay was immunoSEQ multiplex PCR, and TCRdb's table has in-frame clones only and misses some. V and J calls and clone size come straight from that table; D and trimming were deduced from the DNA. Of about 330,000 clones listed, around 85% are singletons. Trimming cost V 7 bases and J 9 bases, with 15 bases left between them. Germline assignment: CDR1 SNHLY and CDR2 FYNNEI. The CDR3 contains 12 residues. These data originate in a study of blood T cell repertoires in COVID-19. Across the study: Samples taken during acute and convalescent COVID-19 were collected in the United States, Italy and Spain. PBMCs, B-cell-depleted T cells, or T cells provided the cDNA or gDNA that made up the material.

The TCR comes from a human donor in a cohort sampled during active COVID-19. V is TRBV2 and J is TRBJ1-2; D is perhaps TRBD1 (5 bases). Material for sequencing was peripheral blood. DNA of the CDR3: TGTGCCAGCACAGGGCCAACCCTTAGCTACACCTTC. Amino acid sequence: CASTGPTLSYTF.